This TCR beta chain is drawn from a study of identical twins. The V gene end was trimmed by 2 bases and the J gene end by 7 bases; junction bases not matched to a gene: 7. There are 15 residues in the CDR3. TCRdb redid the calling of the 5' RACE reads with MiXCR, one entry per CDR3 protein. The sample carries 400,000 to 550,000 distinct CDR3 sequences, roughly 24% recorded once. These data also featured in a second study, about T cells expressing NK-cell markers.

Material for sequencing was CD4+ T cells sorted from blood. This rearrangement joins TRBV12-3 or TRBV12-4 to TRBJ2-3; 9 nucleotides line up with TRBD2. The TCR comes from a woman younger than 35 in good health. This CDR3 is CASSLNSGSSNTQYF. In nucleotides, the CDR3 is TGTGCCAGCAGTTTAAATAGCGGGAGCTCTAATACGCAGTATTTT.